This note documents a single TCR beta chain sequence. The antigen remains undetermined. The treatment is: roughly 18 received Ad26.COV2.S at low or high dose, single or two shots; about 5 received placebo; per-sample allocation not given. Material that was analyzed had been drawn on day 63 after the first vaccine or placebo injection. The protocol was immunoSEQ multiplex PCR, while the TCRdb copy is restricted to in-frame clones and leaves out a portion. The sample includes 410,000 or so clones, around nine tenths seen only once; the top ten take 12%. The data originate from a study of Ad26.COV2.S vaccination and SARS-CoV-2 variants. Study at large: Dosing was one shot or two shots 56 days apart.

Study-wide results and caveats: Spike-specific TCR breadth ran higher among vaccine recipients than placebo recipients.

Germline trimming cut 5 bases from V and 3 bases from J; bases unmatched to any gene: 2. The CDR3 has 14 amino acids. Germline V gives CDR1 MDHEN, CDR2 SYDVKM. This clonotype was obtained from a person aged 18 to 59 who received the Ad26.COV2.S COVID-19 vaccine or a placebo. This sample comprised peripheral blood, obtained in a trial of Ad26.COV2.S vaccine versus placebo. J is TRBJ1-5 and V is TRBV28; 9 bases agree with TRBD1. The DNA for the CDR3 is TGTGCCAGCAGTGACAGGGGGGCCAATCAGCCCCAGCATTTT. As protein: CASSDRGANQPQHF. Variable domain in full (rest from reference TRBV28 and TRBJ1-5): DVKVTQSSRYLVKRTGEKVFLECVQDMDHENMFWYRQDPGLGLRLIYFSYDVKMKEKGDIPEGYSVSREKKERFSLILESASTNQTSMYLCASSDRGANQPQHFGDGTRLSIL.